The 25 T cell receptor beta chains below all came from one sample that was sequenced in a study of blood T cell repertoires in COVID-19. Sequenced by immunoSEQ multiplex PCR; TCRdb stores in-frame clones only, minus some. This table holds about 160,000 clones, 70% to 90% found once. Sample: peripheral blood. The receptors here all came from a woman aged 45-59 years with COVID-19, enrolled during active disease.

CDR3 bases: TGTGCCTGGACCCCAGGAGGGGCTATCGTAAAACTGTTTTTT. Its translation is CAWTPGGAIVKLFF. The genes are TRBV30 and TRBJ1-4; D is possibly TRBD1 (5 bases). The CDR3 spans 14 residues. With 4 bases removed from V and 10 bases from J, the gap between germline ends came to 19 bases. Germline-derived CDR1 and CDR2 are GTSNPN and SVGIG (reference sequence).

The genes are TRBV4-1 and TRBJ2-7; tentative D call: TRBD1 (6 bases). Looked up from germline, CDR1 is MGHRA and CDR2 is YSYEKL. This CDR3 is 17 amino acids long. V shed 1 base and J shed 0 bases, with 16 bases lying between them. The CDR3 loop is CASSQGVYQGSSYEQYF. The DNA for the CDR3 is TGCGCCAGCAGCCAAGGGGTATATCAGGGGAGCTCCTACGAGCAGTACTTC.

The chain couples TRBV5-5 to TRBJ2-7; D perhaps matches TRBD1 (6 bases). Germline V gene data show CDR1 as SGHKS and CDR2 as YYEKEE (reference sequence). V was clipped by 4 bases and J by 3 bases, with 11 bases between them. This CDR3 spans 13 amino acids. CDR3 sequence: CASSLDSYYEQYF. CDR3 DNA: TGTGCCAGCAGCCTGGACAGTTACTACGAGCAGTACTTC.

The gene calls are TRBV3-1 (or the pseudogene TRBV3-2) and TRBJ1-1; 8 nucleotides agree with TRBD1. CDR3 length equals 15 residues. Germline loops: CDR1 LGHDT, CDR2 YNNKEL (reference sequence). V shed 2 bases, J shed 8 bases, and the junction held 10 bases outside the gene matches. The CDR3: CASSQSTTGDKEAFF. DNA for the CDR3: TGTGCCAGCAGCCAATCAACGACAGGGGACAAGGAAGCTTTCTTT.

This chain links TRBV5-4 with TRBJ2-1; 10 nucleotides match TRBD2. V lost 2 bases and J lost 11; bases outside the gene matches: 7. CDR3 length equals 14 residues. Germline V CDR1 and CDR2: SGHNT, YYREEE (reference sequence). The CDR3 DNA sequence: TGTGCCAGCAGCTTACAAGCGGGGGGGGGAAAGCAGTTCTTC. Its protein product is CASSLQAGGGKQFF.

The genes are TRBV9 and TRBJ2-3; D gene ambiguous. The V end was cut by 4 bases, the J end by 1 base, with 7 bases between. Germline values: CDR1 SGDLS, CDR2 YYNGEE. The CDR3 loop spans 13 amino acids. The CDR3 nucleotides are TGTGCCAGCAGCCAAACAGGCACAGATACGCAGTATTTT. Protein product: CASSQTGTDTQYF.

The chain is built from TRBV19 and TRBJ2-7, with 11 nucleotides matching TRBD2. J lost 3 bases, V lost 9 bases, and 10 bases had no gene match. This CDR3 is 15 amino acids long. The germline CDR1 and CDR2 sequences are LNHDA and SQIVND (reference sequence). The CDR3 nucleotides are TGTGCCAGCAACCCAGTAGCGGGGGGGGTCTACGAGCAGTACTTC. Translation: CASNPVAGGVYEQYF.

CDR3 DNA sequence: TGTGCCAGCTCTCCAGGACAGTACCAAGAGACCCAGTACTTC. Protein product: CASSPGQYQETQYF. The J gene is TRBJ2-5, the V gene TRBV18; D possibly corresponds to TRBD1 (6 bases). Trimming cost V 6 bases and J 0 bases, with 11 bases left between them. Germline V gene data show CDR1 as KGHSH and CDR2 as LQKENI. This CDR3 contains 14 residues.

The chain recombines TRBV4-3 with TRBJ2-3; D gene ambiguous. V gave up 3 bases and J gave up 0 bases, with 7 bases separating them. The CDR3 is 14 amino acids. Germline V gene sequence: CDR1 LGHNA, CDR2 YSLEER. The CDR3 bases are TGCGCCAGCAGCCAGCAACAAAGCACAGATACGCAGTATTTT. Translation gives CASSQQQSTDTQYF.

The rearrangement uses TRBV5-1 and TRBJ1-4, with D possibly matching TRBD1 (5 bases). The CDR3 is made up of 14 amino acids. Germline lookup yields CDR1 SGHRS and CDR2 YFSETQ. Trimming took 0 bases from V and 8 from J, leaving 11 bases between them. The CDR3 DNA reads as TGCGCCAGCAGCTTGGCGGGGGTCGAGGAAAAACTGTTTTTT. Translation: CASSLAGVEEKLFF.

The gene calls are TRBV5-1 and TRBJ2-3; possible D gene TRBD2, 7 bases. Germline V gene lookup returns CDR1 SGHRS and CDR2 YFSETQ. The CDR3 is 15 residues long. Trimming stripped 0 bases from V and 4 bases from J, with 12 bases between. The DNA of the CDR3 is TGCGCCAGCAGCTTGGATACAGGGAGGGCAGATACGCAGTATTTT. It translates to CASSLDTGRADTQYF.

This chain uses TRBV5-1 with TRBJ1-3, with D possibly matching TRBD1 (6 bases). This CDR3 has 16 residues. Germline V gene lookup returns CDR1 SGHRS and CDR2 YFSETQ. Trimming removed 3 bases from V and 0 bases from J, with 13 bases in between. CDR3 loop: CASSSQGGGSGNTIYF. Here the CDR3 DNA reads TGCGCCAGCAGCTCACAGGGCGGGGGCTCTGGAAACACCATATATTTT.

This clone was observed a few times. J is TRBJ2-1 and V is TRBV11-3; 9 bases agree with TRBD1. Trimming removed 3 bases from V and 6 bases from J; junction bases left unmatched: 15. The CDR3 covers 18 residues. Per germline, CDR1 SGHNT and CDR2 YENEEA. CDR3 loop: CASSFKYGFWDRANEQFF. For the CDR3, the DNA is TGTGCCAGCAGCTTTAAATACGGATTTTGGGACAGGGCCAATGAGCAGTTCTTC.

There are a few counts of this clone. The rearrangement uses TRBV2 and TRBJ2-2; perhaps TRBD1 as D (6 bases). Per germline, CDR1 SNHLY and CDR2 FYNNEI. The CDR3 loop spans 14 amino acids. Trimming removed 6 bases from V and 6 bases from J, with 14 bases in between. The CDR3 here is CASRTGLDSGELFF. DNA of the CDR3: TGTGCCAGCAGGACAGGATTAGATTCCGGGGAGCTGTTTTTT.

The chain employs TRBV19 and TRBJ1-5; no firm D call. The germline CDR1 and CDR2 sequences are LNHDA and SQIVND (reference sequence). This CDR3 has 12 residues. V lost 3 bases and J 8 bases, leaving 8 bases between the germline ends. Written as DNA, the CDR3 is TGTGCCAGTAGTATGGAGTGGGAGCCCCAGCATTTT. The encoded protein is CASSMEWEPQHF.

The V gene is TRBV18, the J gene TRBJ2-1, with 14 bases identical to TRBD2. Trimming cost V 3 bases and J 6 bases; bases outside gene matches: 4. The germline CDR1 and CDR2 sequences are KGHSH and LQKENI. The CDR3 has 16 amino acids. Here the CDR3 reads CASSPTSGGAGNEQFF. CDR3 nucleotide sequence: TGTGCCAGCTCACCGACTAGCGGGGGGGCTGGCAATGAGCAGTTCTTC.

The V and J genes are TRBV3-1 (or the pseudogene TRBV3-2) and TRBJ2-2, with 7 positions matching TRBD1. Germline V gene sequence: CDR1 LGHDT, CDR2 YNNKEL (reference sequence). J gave up 1 base and V 0 bases, and 5 bases lay outside the gene matches. CDR3 size: 17 residues. The CDR3 bases are TGTGCCAGCAGCCAAGATCCCCACAGGGGGAACACCGGGGAGCTGTTTTTT. Protein sequence: CASSQDPHRGNTGELFF.

The chain carries TRBV7-9 and TRBJ1-5, with TRBD1 as a possible D gene (5 bases). Germline V gives CDR1 SEHNR, CDR2 FQNEAQ (reference sequence). V was pared by 5 bases and J by 0 bases, with 11 bases between. The CDR3 spans 15 residues. The chain's CDR3 is CASSLDTYSNQPQHF. CDR3 coding DNA: TGTGCCAGCAGCCTGGACACGTATAGCAATCAGCCCCAGCATTTT.

CDR3 region: CASSPRQGNTEAFF. The CDR3 coding sequence is TGTGCCAGCTCACCACGACAGGGGAACACTGAAGCTTTCTTT. The J gene is TRBJ1-1, the V gene TRBV18; 7 bases line up with TRBD1. The CDR3 loop spans 14 amino acids. The V gene end was trimmed by 1 base and the J gene end by 1 base; junction bases not matched to a gene: 0. Germline V CDR1 and CDR2: KGHSH, LQKENI.

The rearrangement links TRBV6-5 to TRBJ1-4; D call uncertain. V was cut by 8 bases and J by 4 bases, with 14 bases left in between. Germline values: CDR1 MNHEY, CDR2 SVGAGI. The CDR3 consists of 14 residues. As DNA, the CDR3 is TGTGCCAGCGGACGCGGAGGAAGTAATGAAAAACTGTTTTTT. It codes for CASGRGGSNEKLFF.

As concerns this clone: One end of the junction fails to match germline, which may point to a read error. This chain connects TRBV4-1 to TRBJ1-4; D call uncertain. Germline V gene lookup returns CDR1 MGHRA and CDR2 YSYEKL. The CDR3 is made up of 12 amino acids. The CDR3 reads CASRQANEKLFF. The CDR3 region has the DNA TGCGCCAGCAGGCAGGCTAATGAAAAGCTGTTTTTT.

The chain carries TRBV11-3 and TRBJ1-2, with D unclear. The CDR3 is made up of 13 amino acids. Between the trimmed V and J ends, which lost 4 bases and 5 bases, there was a span of 11 bases. Germline V CDR1 and CDR2: SGHNT, YENEEA. The CDR3 is CASSSAGSYGYTF. CDR3 sequence (DNA): TGTGCCAGCAGCTCAGCCGGGTCTTATGGCTACACCTTC.

The rearrangement joins TRBV29-1 to TRBJ2-7; TRBD1 matches 10 bases. From germline, CDR1 is SQVTM and CDR2 ANQGSEA. With V trimmed by 7 bases and J by 6 bases, 6 bases remained unmatched. The CDR3 totals 12 residues. The CDR3 region is CSADRGRGEQYF. The DNA of the CDR3 is TGCAGCGCTGACAGGGGGCGCGGCGAGCAGTACTTC.

This chain links TRBV4-3 with TRBJ2-3; 8 bases line up with TRBD2. CDR3 length equals 14 residues. The junction had 7 bases not matched to a gene; V was cut back by 4 bases and J by 7 bases. Germline V gives CDR1 LGHNA, CDR2 YSLEER. CDR3 in amino acids: CASSRSGGGYTQYF. CDR3 nucleotides: TGCGCCAGCAGCCGCTCCGGGGGGGGTTATACGCAGTATTTT.

The J gene is TRBJ2-2, the V gene TRBV27; possibly TRBD2 for D (6 bases). Trimming took off 2 bases at V and 4 bases at J, with 11 bases between the two ends. The CDR3 spans 15 residues. The germline gives CDR1 MNHEY, CDR2 SMNVEV (reference sequence). The CDR3 sequence: CASSLRGGFTGELFF. The CDR3 DNA sequence: TGTGCCAGCAGTTTACGTGGGGGGTTCACCGGGGAGCTGTTTTTT.